A selection of T cell receptor beta chains follows, all from one sample in a study of blood T cell repertoires in COVID-19. Generated by immunoSEQ multiplex PCR, the TCRdb table keeps only in-frame clones and is missing some. The repertoire holds approximately 19,000 clones, with approximately 93% as singletons. Sequencing was carried out using peripheral blood. These receptor sequences come from a human donor in a cohort sampled during active COVID-19. The CDR3 runs from the conserved cysteine through the conserved F or W. Each record gives: V gene, J gene, clone size, D gene, CDR3 protein, CDR3 DNA. D genes are given only for firm matches. Clone size is given for some rows only: seen once, a few or many times, or a class if the clone is expanded.

V gene: TRBV25-1; J gene: TRBJ2-7; clone size: -; D gene: -; CDR3 protein: CASSDLYGSSYEQYF; CDR3 DNA: TGTGCCAGCAGTGACCTTTACGGGAGCTCCTACGAGCAGTACTTC
V gene: TRBV5-4; J gene: TRBJ1-4; clone size: -; D gene: TRBD1; CDR3 protein: CASSLGDRINEKLFF; CDR3 DNA: TGTGCCAGCAGCTTGGGGGACAGAATCAATGAAAAACTGTTTTTT
V gene: TRBV27; J gene: TRBJ2-7; clone size: -; D gene: -; CDR3 protein: CASSFGRLNEQYF; CDR3 DNA: TGTGCCAGCAGTTTTGGCAGGTTAAACGAGCAGTACTTC
V gene: TRBV5-4; J gene: TRBJ2-7; clone size: -; D gene: TRBD1; CDR3 protein: CASSRKTGGPYEQYF; CDR3 DNA: TGTGCCAGCAGCAGGAAAACAGGGGGCCCCTACGAGCAGTACTTC
V gene: TRBV6-6; J gene: TRBJ2-2; clone size: -; D gene: TRBD2; CDR3 protein: CASSFHTSEVTGELFF; CDR3 DNA: TGTGCCAGCAGCTTCCATACTAGCGAGGTCACCGGGGAGCTGTTTTTT
V gene: TRBV7-9; J gene: TRBJ2-3; clone size: -; D gene: TRBD2; CDR3 protein: CASSYGSSGRAGTDTQYF; CDR3 DNA: TGTGCCAGCAGCTACGGGTCTAGCGGGAGGGCCGGCACAGATACGCAGTATTTT
V gene: TRBV6-6; J gene: TRBJ1-4; clone size: -; D gene: TRBD1; CDR3 protein: CASSTGTGKEKLFF; CDR3 DNA: TGTGCCAGCAGTACCGGGACAGGGAAGGAAAAACTGTTTTTT
V gene: TRBV29-1; J gene: TRBJ2-7; clone size: -; D gene: TRBD1; CDR3 protein: CSVDGRGLSEGYEQYF; CDR3 DNA: TGCAGCGTTGATGGTAGGGGGCTATCGGAAGGTTACGAGCAGTACTTC
V gene: TRBV15; J gene: TRBJ1-3; clone size: once; D gene: -; CDR3 protein: CATSRDSQGSGNTIYF; CDR3 DNA: TGTGCCACCAGCAGAGACTCCCAGGGGAGCGGAAACACCATATATTTT
V gene: TRBV5-5; J gene: TRBJ1-5; clone size: -; D gene: TRBD1; CDR3 protein: CASSLAGQGGQPQHF; CDR3 DNA: TGTGCCAGCAGCTTGGCCGGACAGGGAGGGCAGCCCCAGCATTTT
V gene: TRBV28; J gene: TRBJ2-2; clone size: few; D gene: -; CDR3 protein: CASSFSLEGTGELFF; CDR3 DNA: TGTGCCAGCAGTTTTAGTCTGGAGGGAACCGGGGAGCTGTTTTTT
V gene: TRBV30; J gene: TRBJ1-5; clone size: -; D gene: -; CDR3 protein: CAWSVSLNQPQHF; CDR3 DNA: TGTGCCTGGAGTGTAAGTCTAAATCAGCCCCAGCATTTT
V gene: TRBV2; J gene: TRBJ1-1; clone size: once; D gene: -; CDR3 protein: CASSVIRVNTEAFF; CDR3 DNA: TGTGCCAGCAGCGTGATCAGGGTGAACACTGAAGCTTTCTTT
V gene: TRBV5-4; J gene: TRBJ1-2; clone size: once; D gene: -; CDR3 protein: CASSLDFSGDYGYTF; CDR3 DNA: TGTGCCAGCAGCTTGGATTTCAGCGGGGACTATGGCTACACCTTC
V gene: TRBV4-3; J gene: TRBJ2-1; clone size: -; D gene: TRBD2; CDR3 protein: CASSQVAGGPGNEQFF; CDR3 DNA: TGCGCCAGCAGCCAAGTAGCGGGGGGGCCGGGAAATGAGCAGTTCTTC
V gene: TRBV5-4; J gene: TRBJ2-3; clone size: -; D gene: TRBD1; CDR3 protein: CASSWTGGVDTQYF; CDR3 DNA: TGTGCCAGCAGCTGGACAGGCGGCGTTGATACGCAGTATTTT